These T cell receptor beta chains were read from a single sample in a study of cytomegalovirus exposure and HLA in healthy donors. Here immunoSEQ multiplex PCR was the method, and the copy in TCRdb shows in-frame clones only, minus some. The sample consists of under 150,000 clones, 80% to 85% of them appearing once. Sequenced material: PBMCs. All receptors derive from a woman aged 25 to 45 in good health and CMV-seronegative. Each CDR3 is given with its conserved first and last residue. Expanded clones are given a class, and other clones once, few, many or no size at all.

clone_size: -; v_call: TRBV6-5; j_call: TRBJ1-2; cdr3_aa: CASSSLLGSYGYTF
clone_size: -; v_call: TRBV2; j_call: TRBJ1-5; cdr3_aa: CASNEGGGQPQHF
clone_size: few; v_call: TRBV2; j_call: TRBJ2-7; cdr3_aa: CASRGTSGTAEQYF
clone_size: -; v_call: TRBV7-2; j_call: TRBJ2-1; cdr3_aa: CASSPPTSDYNEQFF
clone_size: -; v_call: TRBV5-6; j_call: TRBJ1-6; cdr3_aa: CASSAGGIYNSPLHF
clone_size: once; v_call: TRBV2; j_call: TRBJ2-5; cdr3_aa: CASVRTGGQQETQYF
clone_size: -; v_call: TRBV10-1; j_call: TRBJ1-1; cdr3_aa: CASSRQGGNTEAFF
clone_size: -; v_call: TRBV7-8; j_call: TRBJ1-2; cdr3_aa: CASSLQGGYGYTF
clone_size: -; v_call: TRBV19; j_call: TRBJ2-7; cdr3_aa: CASSKAGQGIYEQYF
clone_size: -; v_call: TRBV18; j_call: TRBJ1-1; cdr3_aa: CASSPDGRTEAFF
clone_size: few; v_call: TRBV18; j_call: TRBJ2-5; cdr3_aa: CASSRGLTGPQETQYF
clone_size: -; v_call: TRBV7-7; j_call: TRBJ2-3; cdr3_aa: CASSLERGDRSTDTQYF
clone_size: -; v_call: TRBV5-1; j_call: TRBJ1-6; cdr3_aa: CASSGGTAFNSPLHF
clone_size: -; v_call: TRBV27; j_call: TRBJ2-3; cdr3_aa: CASRSILDDTQYF
clone_size: -; v_call: TRBV27; j_call: TRBJ1-2; cdr3_aa: CTSSSRDRGLAYGYTF
clone_size: once; v_call: TRBV12-5; j_call: TRBJ2-3; cdr3_aa: CASGFEGGADTQYF
clone_size: -; v_call: TRBV5-1; j_call: TRBJ2-7; cdr3_aa: CASSSPSYEQYF
clone_size: -; v_call: TRBV7-9; j_call: TRBJ2-1; cdr3_aa: CASSLGAITYNEQFF
clone_size: -; v_call: TRBV7-3; j_call: TRBJ2-3; cdr3_aa: CASSLIGLAGESTDTQYF
clone_size: -; v_call: TRBV19; j_call: TRBJ2-6; cdr3_aa: CASSLPGSGANVLTF
clone_size: -; v_call: TRBV19; j_call: TRBJ1-6; cdr3_aa: CASGSRERGGSSPLHF
clone_size: once; v_call: TRBV15; j_call: TRBJ2-5; cdr3_aa: CATSRMEETQYF